This is a list of T cell receptor beta chains from one sample in a study of T-cell memory formation after mild COVID-19. Each CDR3 protein gets one entry after TCRdb re-called the 5' RACE reads with MiXCR. The repertoire holds under 650,000 distinct CDR3 sequences, with roughly 18% as singletons. The sequenced material came from PBMCs or a T cell subset sorted from them (not recorded which). These receptor sequences come from an adult woman who had mild COVID-19 (a few samples of this study predate the infection). Cell type and time point are not known. CDR3s include the opening cysteine and the closing phenylalanine or tryptophan. A D gene is named only where the DNA matches it firmly. Some rows mark clone size as missing; the rest say once, few, many or name a class of expanded clone.

j_gene	d_gene	abundance	v_gene	CDR3aa	CDR3nt
TRBJ1-2	-	-	TRBV14	CASSQEARGSRGYTF	TGTGCCAGCAGCCAAGAAGCTCGGGGGTCGCGGGGCTACACCTTC
TRBJ2-7	TRBD1	-	TRBV6-6	CASSYLTGQFHEQYF	TGTGCCAGCAGTTACCTGACAGGGCAGTTCCACGAGCAGTACTTC
TRBJ2-5	-	-	TRBV11-1	CASSLGQAKRGYTQETQYF	TGTGCCAGCAGCTTGGGACAAGCCAAGAGAGGGTACACCCAAGAGACCCAGTACTTC
TRBJ1-5	-	-	TRBV6-1	CASTWDAYSNQPQHF	TGTGCCAGCACCTGGGACGCCTATAGCAATCAGCCCCAGCATTTT
TRBJ2-3	-	few	TRBV29-1	CSVVGGPTTDTQYF	TGCAGCGTTGTCGGGGGGCCAACGACAGATACGCAGTATTTT
TRBJ1-1	TRBD1	few	TRBV20-1	CSAEGTGVLYTEAFF	TGCAGTGCTGAAGGGACAGGGGTATTGTACACTGAAGCTTTCTTT
TRBJ2-5	-	few	TRBV5-1	CASSLVGEMQETQYF	TGCGCCAGCAGCTTGGTGGGGGAGATGCAAGAGACCCAGTACTTC
TRBJ1-1	-	-	TRBV20-1	CSAISTANTEAFF	TGCAGTGCTATCAGTACGGCGAACACTGAAGCTTTCTTT
TRBJ2-2	-	few	TRBV7-9	CASSLFGITNTGELFF	TGTGCCAGCAGCTTATTCGGGATTACGAACACCGGGGAGCTGTTTTTT
TRBJ2-7	TRBD1	few	TRBV18	CASSQRGQGIDEQYF	TGTGCCAGCTCCCAGAGGGGACAGGGAATCGACGAGCAGTACTTC
TRBJ2-1	TRBD2	few	TRBV5-1	CASSLGGTSPSLVNEQFF	TGCGCCAGCAGCTTGGGAGGGACTAGCCCCTCGCTGGTCAATGAGCAGTTCTTC
TRBJ1-3	-	few	TRBV12-3/TRBV12-4	CASKQQNQRNTIYF	TGTGCCAGCAAGCAACAAAACCAGCGAAACACCATATATTTT
TRBJ1-1	-	-	TRBV27	CASSLTTGRAEAFF	TGTGCCAGCAGTCTCACCACAGGGAGGGCTGAAGCTTTCTTT
TRBJ1-5	-	-	TRBV12-3/TRBV12-4	CASSFARFNQPQHF	TGTGCCAGCAGTTTTGCAAGGTTCAATCAGCCCCAGCATTTT
TRBJ1-2	TRBD1	few	TRBV29-1	CSVVVPLQGNGYTF	TGCAGCGTTGTTGTCCCTCTACAGGGGAATGGCTACACCTTC
TRBJ1-2	-	-	TRBV21-1	CASSRARVPPNYGYTF	TGTGCCAGCAGCAGAGCTCGTGTACCCCCTAACTATGGCTACACCTTC
TRBJ2-5	-	-	TRBV6-5	CASSYHGGKETQYF	TGTGCCAGCAGTTACCACGGGGGTAAAGAGACCCAGTACTTC
TRBJ1-2	-	few	TRBV29-1	CSVWTGQTRLYGYTF	TGCAGCGTTTGGACGGGACAAACCCGCCTCTATGGCTACACCTTC
TRBJ2-4	-	few	TRBV12-3/TRBV12-4	CASSSFLAPKNIQYF	TGTGCCAGCAGTTCATTTCTGGCCCCCAAAAACATTCAGTACTTC
TRBJ2-7	-	-	TRBV15	CATSRARQLYEQYF	TGTGCCACCAGCAGAGCCCGACAGCTCTACGAGCAGTACTTC
TRBJ2-3	TRBD2	few	TRBV12-3/TRBV12-4	CASSWAAGAQDTQYF	TGTGCCAGCAGTTGGGCGGCGGGAGCGCAGGATACGCAGTATTTT
TRBJ2-1	TRBD2	few	TRBV20-1	CSASSGGQSYNEQFF	TGCAGTGCTTCTAGCGGGGGGCAGTCCTACAATGAGCAGTTCTTC